One sample yielded the 4 T cell receptor beta chains listed below, sequenced in a study of blood T cell repertoires in COVID-19. Profiling relied on immunoSEQ multiplex PCR, and the TCRdb table lists in-frame clones only, not all of them. This sample has 150,000 or so clones; 70% to 90% occur once, and the top ten carry 0.55% to 0.6%. Sample: peripheral blood. The receptors come from a man aged 60-69 years with COVID-19, enrolled during active disease.

The rearrangement uses TRBV19 and TRBJ1-6; D gene uncertain. V dropped 2 bases and J dropped 6 bases, with 14 bases sitting between them. Germline V gives CDR1 LNHDA, CDR2 SQIVND (reference sequence). CDR3 length: 16 residues. CDR3 residues: CASSINVGGFNSPLHF. CDR3 in DNA: TGTGCCAGTAGTATAAATGTGGGAGGATTTAATTCACCCCTCCACTTT.

The V call is TRBV3-1 (or the pseudogene TRBV3-2), the J call TRBJ2-3; TRBD2 agrees at 8 bases. V was pared by 4 bases and J by 5 bases, with 11 bases of the junction left unmatched. The CDR3 sequence is 16 residues long. Germline CDR1 LGHDT, CDR2 YNNKEL (reference sequence). The CDR3 here is CASSLRGSGNIDTQYF. CDR3 bases: TGTGCCAGCAGCCTAAGGGGTAGCGGGAATATAGATACGCAGTATTTT.

The CDR3 loop is CASSPPTSYEQFF. The CDR3 DNA reads as TGTGCCAGCTCACCACCTACTTCGTACGAGCAGTTCTTC. The chain is built from TRBV18 and TRBJ2-1; D gene uncertain. CDR1 is KGHSH and CDR2 is LQKENI in the germline V gene. This CDR3 has 13 residues. V lost 0 bases and J lost 10, with 10 bases in between.

The V and J genes are TRBV6-1 and TRBJ2-6; D unresolved. V was clipped by 0 bases and J by 1 base, with 4 bases between them. Germline V CDR1 and CDR2: MNHNS, SASEGT. This CDR3 has 15 amino acids. CDR3: CASSEALSGANVLTF. CDR3 in DNA: TGTGCCAGCAGTGAAGCTCTGTCTGGGGCCAACGTCCTGACTTTC.